This TCR beta chain originates from a study of blood T cells in healthy people across ages. For the study at large: About one barcoded beta molecule per two T cells was captured by template switching. Study observations and caveats: TCR beta diversity correlated strongly with naive T cell percentage. Naive and antigen-experienced cells could not be conclusively compared, given unsorted PBMCs. CMV status of donors was not determined, possibly confounding expanded clonotype changes.

The use of a sample-barcoded 5' primer and a J-beta primer mix characterized a second PCR of roughly 6 to 11 cycles. TCRdb reanalysed the 5' RACE reads using MiXCR and keeps one entry per CDR3 protein. Counted here are 350,000 to 450,000 distinct CDR3 sequences, 45% to 60% occurring once; the ten biggest clones make up roughly 51%. This clonotype was detected many times. Its antigen is unknown. This CDR3 region has 14 residues. Per the germline V gene, CDR1 is MGHDK and CDR2 is SYGVNS. V trimming: 8 bases; J trimming: 3 bases; junction bases outside the gene matches: 9. Sequencing used blood. The rearrangement uses TRBV25-1 and TRBJ2-7; 8 bases fit TRBD1. The receptor comes from a man between 60 and 75 years old in good health. The DNA for the CDR3 is TGTGCCAGCGCAACAGGGGGGTCCTTCTACGAGCAGTACTTC. This encodes CASATGGSFYEQYF.